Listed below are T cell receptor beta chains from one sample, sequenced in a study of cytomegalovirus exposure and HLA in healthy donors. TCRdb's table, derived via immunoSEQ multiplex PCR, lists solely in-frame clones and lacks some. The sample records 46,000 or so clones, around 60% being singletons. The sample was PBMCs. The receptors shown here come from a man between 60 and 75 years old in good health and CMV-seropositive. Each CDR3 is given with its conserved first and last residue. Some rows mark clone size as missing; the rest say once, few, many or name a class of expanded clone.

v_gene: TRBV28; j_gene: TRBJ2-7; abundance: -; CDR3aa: CASSYKLAPSYEQYF
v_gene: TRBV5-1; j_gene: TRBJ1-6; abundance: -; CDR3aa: CASSTQAGASTSYNSPLHF
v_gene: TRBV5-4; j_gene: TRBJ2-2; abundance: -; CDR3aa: CASSLEPGTGELFF
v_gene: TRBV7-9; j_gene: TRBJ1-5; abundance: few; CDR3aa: CASSLGTPNQPQHF
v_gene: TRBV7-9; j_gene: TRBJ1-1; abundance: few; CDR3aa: CASSSGPGEAFF
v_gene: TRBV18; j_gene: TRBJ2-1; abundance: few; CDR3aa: CASSPNPWANEQFF
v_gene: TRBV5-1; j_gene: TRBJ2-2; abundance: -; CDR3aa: CASSYGQGSSTGELFF
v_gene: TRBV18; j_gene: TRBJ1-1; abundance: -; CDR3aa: CASSTGAGLAFF
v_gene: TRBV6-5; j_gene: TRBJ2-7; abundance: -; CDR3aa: CASSYSNDRTYEQYF
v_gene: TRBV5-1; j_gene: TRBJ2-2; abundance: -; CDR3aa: CASNNGGTANTGELFF
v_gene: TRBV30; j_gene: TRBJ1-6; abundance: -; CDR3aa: CAWATGVFTPLHF